This T cell receptor (beta chain) was captured in a study of blood T cell repertoires in COVID-19. Study-wide context: Specimens from acute and convalescent COVID-19 originated in the United States, Italy and Spain. The cDNA or gDNA used as material had been derived from T cells, B-cell-depleted T cells, or PBMCs.

CDR3 length: 12 amino acids. Germline CDR1 is SQVTM and CDR2 is ANQGSEA. V was pared by 6 bases and J by 2 bases, with 10 bases between. Source study methods: Estimates of nucleated cell counts were drawn from the amplification of reference gene primers. This table comes from immunoSEQ multiplex PCR, and its TCRdb copy is limited to in-frame clones, with some not included. Clone size and the V and J calls come from that table; the DNA yielded D and trimming. The table shows approximately 84,000 clones, with roughly 88% occurring only once. This receptor was taken from a human donor with active COVID-19. The donor label of this sample is uncertain. Sequences were obtained from peripheral blood. V and J are TRBV29-1 and TRBJ1-2, with D unclear. CDR3 region: CSVPTTNYGYTF. DNA of the CDR3: TGCAGCGTCCCGACAACCAACTATGGCTACACCTTC.